This entry lists 32 T cell receptor beta chains sequenced from one sample in a study of shared clonotypes between healthy human individuals. Profiled with immunoSEQ multiplex PCR; TCRdb holds only in-frame clones, not every one. The table shows 2 million to 2.5 million clones, with approximately 94% occurring only once. Sequencing was done on a sample of naive CD4+ T cells sorted from blood. This sample's subset: CD45RA+ positively selected. The receptors come from a man aged 18 to 30 in good health.

This rearrangement joins TRBV4-2 to TRBJ2-7, with D possibly matching TRBD1 (5 bases). CDR1 is LGHNA and CDR2 is YNFKEQ in the germline V gene. The CDR3 totals 13 residues. Trimming shortened V by 0 bases and J by 6 bases, and 9 bases separated the two germline ends. DNA of the CDR3: TGTGCCAGCAGCCAAGATAGTAGGGGCGAGCAGTACTTC. Protein product: CASSQDSRGEQYF.

The rearrangement joins TRBV5-4 to TRBJ2-5; TRBD2 matches 11 bases. Per germline, CDR1 SGHNT and CDR2 YYREEE (reference sequence). The CDR3 contains 16 residues. The junction had 7 bases not matched to a gene; V was cut back by 4 bases and J by 2 bases. CDR3 sequence: CASSASLAGGQETQYF. The CDR3 DNA reads TGTGCCAGCAGCGCCTCTCTAGCGGGAGGTCAAGAGACCCAGTACTTC.

The chain links TRBV5-1 to TRBJ1-4, with TRBD1 identical over 11 bases. The CDR3 contains 14 residues. Germline V gene sequence: CDR1 SGHRS, CDR2 YFSETQ. V lost 4 bases, J lost 8 bases, and 4 bases stayed unmatched. The CDR3 here is CASSPGQGAEKLFF. CDR3 DNA sequence: TGCGCCAGCAGCCCCGGACAGGGGGCGGAAAAACTGTTTTTT.

The chain couples TRBV5-1 to TRBJ2-2, with 8 bases identical to TRBD2. This CDR3 has 13 amino acids. Germline values: CDR1 SGHRS, CDR2 YFSETQ. Trimming cost V 10 bases and J 7 bases; bases outside gene matches: 9. The CDR3 region has the DNA TGCGCCGCACGGGAGGGCCTTATCGGGGAGCTGTTTTTT. Translation gives CAAREGLIGELFF.

The V and J genes are TRBV29-1 and TRBJ1-2, with 8 bases identical to TRBD1. Per the germline V gene, CDR1 is SQVTM and CDR2 is ANQGSEA. V shed 3 bases and J 6 bases; nucleotides not matched to a gene: 9. This CDR3 has 14 residues. Here the CDR3 DNA reads TGCAGCGTTGATGTGCGCGGGACAGGCCATGGCTACACCTTC. This encodes CSVDVRGTGHGYTF. Complete variable domain (other parts from reference TRBV29-1 and TRBJ1-2): SAVISQKPSRDICQRGTSLTIQCQVDSQVTMMFWYRQQPGQSLTLIATANQGSEATYESGFVIDKFPISRPNLTFSTLTVSNMSPEDSSIYLCSVDVRGTGHGYTFGSGTRLTVV.

Comment on this clone: Other DNA sequences within the sample encode an identical CDR3. The chain uses TRBV2 and TRBJ2-3, with 7 bases matching TRBD1. Germline trimming cut 6 bases from V and 1 base from J; bases unmatched to any gene: 7. This CDR3 region has 15 residues. Germline CDR1 is SNHLY and CDR2 is FYNNEI. CDR3 region: CASRETGAGTDTQYF. DNA for the CDR3: TGTGCCAGCAGAGAAACAGGGGCTGGCACAGATACGCAGTATTTT.

J is TRBJ1-1 and V is TRBV5-8; possibly TRBD1 for D (5 bases). The CDR3 is made up of 14 amino acids. V lost 7 bases and J lost 2, with 15 bases in between. Germline CDR1 is SGHTS and CDR2 is YDEGEE. The CDR3 nucleotides are TGTGCCAGCTTTGAAGGGACGGTAAACACTGAAGCTTTCTTT. The encoded protein is CASFEGTVNTEAFF.

The chain recombines TRBV18 with TRBJ1-3, with a weak D call TRBD1 (5 bases). The V gene's germline CDR1 is KGHSH and CDR2 LQKENI. The CDR3 is 14 residues long. Deletions cut 8 bases from V and 4 bases from J, with 15 bases between. In DNA, the CDR3 is TGTGCCAGCGCCCCGGGGGTATTCGGAAACACCATATATTTT. This gives the protein CASAPGVFGNTIYF.

This rearrangement joins TRBV27 to TRBJ2-7; weak D call: TRBD2 (5 bases). CDR3 size: 16 residues. Trimming stripped 6 bases from V and 0 bases from J, with 18 bases between. Germline assignment: CDR1 MNHEY and CDR2 SMNVEV (reference sequence). CDR3 in DNA: TGTGCCAGCAGCCCCCCGTGGACTGGAGGCTCCTACGAGCAGTACTTC. Protein sequence: CASSPPWTGGSYEQYF.

The chain has TRBV5-1 and TRBJ2-1, with 7 bases identical to TRBD1. V was pared by 2 bases and J by 9 bases, with 5 bases of the junction left unmatched. CDR1 is SGHRS, CDR2 YFSETQ, per germline. The CDR3 is made up of 13 amino acids. The CDR3 DNA reads as TGCGCCAGCAGCTTTGACAGGGCGGTTGAGCAGTTCTTC. This codes for CASSFDRAVEQFF.

The V and J genes are TRBV7-2 and TRBJ2-5, with 9 positions matching TRBD2. This CDR3 region has 16 residues. Germline CDR1 and CDR2: SGHTA and FQGNSA. Unmatched junction bases numbered 9, after V lost 5 bases and J lost 2 bases. CDR3 region: CASSPATSGKQETQYF. In DNA, the CDR3 is TGTGCCAGCAGCCCCGCGACTAGCGGAAAGCAAGAGACCCAGTACTTC.

The table lists this clone with a count of one. The chain combines TRBV7-9 with TRBJ2-7, with 7 bases matching TRBD1. V trimming: 4 bases; J trimming: 5 bases; junction bases outside the gene matches: 8. Germline values: CDR1 SEHNR, CDR2 FQNEAQ (reference sequence). The length of the CDR3 is 14 residues. This chain's CDR3 is CASSSATGVHEQYF. CDR3 nucleotides: TGTGCCAGCAGCTCAGCCACAGGGGTCCACGAGCAGTACTTC. Full variable domain (rest looked up from reference TRBV7-9 and TRBJ2-7): DTGVSQNPRHKITKRGQNVTFRCDPISEHNRLYWYRQTLGQGPEFLTYFQNEAQLEKSRLLSDRFSAERPKGSFSTLEIQRTEQGDSAMYLCASSSATGVHEQYFGPGTRLTVT.

This chain uses TRBV28 with TRBJ1-1, with TRBD1 matching over 9 bases. Germline V gene lookup returns CDR1 MDHEN and CDR2 SYDVKM. J lost 2 bases, V lost 1 base, and 8 bases had no gene match. The CDR3 covers 17 residues. The CDR3 reads CASSLSQGAAGNTEAFF. The CDR3 DNA reads as TGTGCCAGCAGTTTATCACAGGGGGCCGCGGGAAACACTGAAGCTTTCTTT.

The chain has TRBV4-2 and TRBJ2-3, with 7 bases that match TRBD2. The J segment lost 1 base and the V segment lost 7 bases, leaving 8 bases of the junction unmatched. Germline-derived CDR1 and CDR2 are LGHNA and YNFKEQ. This CDR3 is built from 15 residues. CDR3 bases: TGTGCCAGCACCTCCGGGAGCGGGGGCACAGATACGCAGTATTTT. Its protein is CASTSGSGGTDTQYF.

The chain is built from TRBV5-1 and TRBJ2-7; TRBD1 aligns across 9 bases. This CDR3 region has 16 residues. The ends lost 5 bases at V and 5 bases at J; junction bases unmatched: 14. Germline V gene sequence: CDR1 SGHRS, CDR2 YFSETQ. The CDR3 here is CASRVPRTGVGDEQYF. CDR3 coding DNA: TGCGCCAGCAGGGTTCCCAGGACAGGGGTCGGCGACGAGCAGTACTTC.

J is TRBJ1-2 and V is TRBV5-1; D call uncertain. Germline loops: CDR1 SGHRS, CDR2 YFSETQ. The CDR3 runs to 14 residues. Trimming cost V 7 bases and J 1 base, with 14 bases left between them. In nucleotides, the CDR3 is TGCGCCAGCCGATTTACAGCCTTTAACTATGGCTACACCTTC. Encoded protein: CASRFTAFNYGYTF.

With regard to this clone: The sample has other DNA sequences that encode this CDR3 too. DNA for the CDR3: TGTGCCAGCAGCGTAGAAGAGGGTAACTATGGCTACACCTTC. It specifies CASSVEEGNYGYTF. The rearrangement joins TRBV9 to TRBJ1-2, with D hard to call. This CDR3 comprises 14 residues. V was clipped by 0 bases and J by 1 base, with 7 bases between them. Germline V gene lookup returns CDR1 SGDLS and CDR2 YYNGEE.

This sequence joins TRBV11-3 and TRBJ2-5; no reliable D call. Trimming removed 2 bases at V and 1 base at J, with 5 bases between. This CDR3 spans 13 amino acids. The germline V gene has CDR1 SGHNT and CDR2 YENEEA. Written as DNA, the CDR3 is TGTGCCAGCAGCTTAATGCCCCAAGAGACCCAGTACTTC. Protein product: CASSLMPQETQYF.

The V gene is TRBV28, the J gene TRBJ2-1; 9 bases match TRBD1. V gave up 1 base and J gave up 7 bases; unmatched junction bases: 5. The CDR3 covers 15 residues. Germline CDR1 reads MDHEN; CDR2 reads SYDVKM. CDR3 bases: TGTGCCAGCAGTTTATTCGGGACAGGGAAGAATGAGCAGTTCTTC. Protein sequence: CASSLFGTGKNEQFF.

The chain couples TRBV10-3 to TRBJ2-5, with TRBD2 matching over 16 bases. Germline V gene sequence: CDR1 ENHRY, CDR2 SYGVKD. The V segment lost 3 bases and the J segment 2 bases; nucleotides outside the gene matches: 3. CDR3 length: 17 residues. Here the CDR3 reads CAISEGTSGGAQETQYF. CDR3 nucleotide sequence: TGTGCCATCAGTGAAGGGACTAGCGGGGGGGCTCAAGAGACCCAGTACTTC.

The chain is built from TRBV5-1 and TRBJ2-3; 8 nucleotides agree with TRBD1. The germline V gene encodes CDR1 SGHRS and CDR2 YFSETQ. CDR3 length: 16 residues. After removal of 3 bases from V and 0 bases from J, the junction contained 6 bases not matched to a gene. The CDR3 region has the DNA TGCGCCAGCAGCTCGTGGGACAGGTCCAGCACAGATACGCAGTATTTT. Its translation: CASSSWDRSSTDTQYF.

The genes are TRBV28 and TRBJ1-1; D remains ambiguous. Germline assignment: CDR1 MDHEN and CDR2 SYDVKM. CDR3 length: 12 residues. Trimming shortened V by 7 bases and J by 1 base, and 7 bases separated the two germline ends. This chain's CDR3 is CASMSTNTEAFF. CDR3 DNA sequence: TGTGCCAGCATGTCTACGAACACTGAAGCTTTCTTT.

In DNA form, the CDR3 reads TGTGCCAGCAGCGCACAGGGGAGTAGCACTGAAGCTTTCTTT. It codes for CASSAQGSSTEAFF. The chain carries TRBV9 and TRBJ1-1; TRBD1 aligns across 7 bases. The CDR3 sequence is 14 residues long. CDR1 and CDR2 from the germline V gene are SGDLS and YYNGEE. J lost 4 bases, V lost 3 bases, and 6 bases had no gene match.

This chain uses TRBV18 with TRBJ2-2; a weak D match, TRBD2 (6 bases). Trimming removed 6 bases at V and 4 bases at J, with 12 bases between. CDR1 is KGHSH and CDR2 is LQKENI in the germline V gene. The length of the CDR3 is 14 residues. CDR3 in amino acids: CASSGGVSTGELFF. Here the CDR3 DNA reads TGTGCCAGCTCTGGAGGGGTTTCCACCGGGGAGCTGTTTTTT.

The chain carries TRBV25-1 and TRBJ1-4, with D possibly TRBD1 on 5 matching bases. The CDR3 sequence is 14 residues long. CDR1 is MGHDK and CDR2 is SYGVNS in the germline V gene. Deletions cut 1 base from V and 8 bases from J, with 11 bases between. The chain's CDR3 is CASSESRGEEKLFF. The CDR3 coding sequence is TGTGCCAGCAGTGAATCAAGGGGTGAGGAAAAACTGTTTTTT.

Worth noting for this clone: Within the sample, other DNA sequences also encode this same CDR3. The chain combines TRBV18 with TRBJ2-7; either TRBD1 or TRBD2 may fit D (5 bases each). The germline V gene has CDR1 KGHSH and CDR2 LQKENI. The germline V and J ends were trimmed by 3 bases and 2 bases, with 11 bases remaining between them. The CDR3 covers 14 residues. Here the CDR3 reads CASSPGTATYEQYF. Written as DNA, the CDR3 is TGTGCCAGCTCACCCGGGACGGCCACCTACGAGCAGTACTTC.

As for this clone: Other DNA sequences in the same sample also yield this CDR3. The chain links TRBV18 to TRBJ1-5, with D possibly TRBD1 on 5 matching bases. The germline V and J ends were trimmed by 6 bases and 1 base, with 7 bases remaining between them. Germline V gene data show CDR1 as KGHSH and CDR2 as LQKENI. The CDR3 is 13 residues long. The CDR3 coding sequence is TGTGCCAGCTCGGAGGGGAGCAATCAGCCCCAGCATTTT. Its translation: CASSEGSNQPQHF.

In regard to this clone: Within the sample, other DNA sequences also encode this same CDR3. J is TRBJ1-2 and V is TRBV6-6; 8 bases match TRBD1. Germline V gene data show CDR1 as MNHNY and CDR2 as SVGAGI (reference sequence). This CDR3 comprises 13 residues. Trimming cost V 5 bases and J 4 bases; bases outside gene matches: 3. The CDR3 DNA follows: TGTGCCAGCAGTGACGACAGGGGCTATGGCTACACCTTC. Residues: CASSDDRGYGYTF.

DNA for the CDR3: TGTGCCAGCAGTGAGCGAACGTACGGGGAGCTGTTTTTT. Residues: CASSERTYGELFF. The chain carries TRBV2 and TRBJ2-2; D is unresolved. This CDR3 contains 13 residues. Per germline, CDR1 SNHLY and CDR2 FYNNEI. The ends were cut back, 3 bases at V and 7 bases at J, with 9 bases in the middle.

The chain employs TRBV28 and TRBJ1-1; 9 nucleotides line up with TRBD1. With V trimmed by 6 bases and J by 9 bases, 2 bases remained unmatched. Per the germline V gene, CDR1 is MDHEN and CDR2 is SYDVKM. CDR3 length: 11 residues. The CDR3, as DNA: TGTGCCAGCAGCGGGACAGGGCAAGCTTTCTTT. Translating it yields CASSGTGQAFF.

V and J are TRBV7-2 and TRBJ2-1, with 10 bases matching TRBD1. This CDR3 is 16 amino acids long. The V and J ends lost 5 bases and 2 bases, in that order; junction bases with no gene match: 6. CDR1 and CDR2 from the germline V gene are SGHTA and FQGNSA. The CDR3 DNA is TGTGCCAGCAGCCCGGGGGACAGGGGACCCTACAATGAGCAGTTCTTC. Its protein product is CASSPGDRGPYNEQFF.

The chain employs TRBV18 and TRBJ2-7, with TRBD2 as a possible D gene (5 bases). The CDR3 is 16 amino acids. In germline, CDR1 is KGHSH, CDR2 LQKENI. The V end lost 3 bases, the J end lost 0 bases, and 15 bases lay between the germline ends. CDR3 residues: CASSPRKAESSYEQYF. As DNA, the CDR3 is TGTGCCAGCTCACCCCGTAAAGCGGAAAGCTCCTACGAGCAGTACTTC.